Following are 4 T cell receptor beta chains from one sample sequenced in a study of T cell responses to AZD1222 COVID-19 vaccine. Sequenced by immunoSEQ multiplex PCR; TCRdb stores in-frame clones only, minus some. This table holds roughly 100,000 clones, about 91% found once. This specimen was peripheral blood, taken on day 0 of AZD1222 vaccination. These receptors all come from an adult in good health.

The chain has TRBV4-1 and TRBJ2-1; D tentatively reads TRBD1 or TRBD2 (6 bases each). The V end lost 1 base, the J end lost 6 bases, and 16 bases lay between the germline ends. The CDR3 totals 16 residues. The germline CDR1 and CDR2 sequences are MGHRA and YSYEKL. CDR3 DNA: TGCGCCAGCAGCCAAGCGACTAGTGGGGGCCCCAATGAGCAGTTCTTC. Its translation is CASSQATSGGPNEQFF.

In regard to this clone: This CDR3 fails to terminate in the conserved phenylalanine or tryptophan, so it likely reflects a read error. CDR3 sequence (DNA): TGCGCCAGCAGTAGGGGATATTCACCCCTCCACCTT. Translation: CASSRGYSPLHL. The chain has TRBV10-2 and TRBJ1-6; possibly TRBD1 for D (5 bases). This CDR3 region has 12 residues. Germline-derived CDR1 and CDR2 are WSHSY and SAAADI. Trimming removed 5 bases at V and 8 bases at J, with 7 bases between.

The gene calls are TRBV4-1 and TRBJ1-2; a weak D match, TRBD1 (6 bases). The CDR3 sequence is 15 residues long. The ends were cut back, 1 base at V and 3 bases at J, with 12 bases in the middle. Germline-derived CDR1 and CDR2 are MGHRA and YSYEKL. The CDR3 reads CASSQAKQGHYGYTF. CDR3 DNA: TGCGCCAGCAGCCAAGCGAAACAGGGTCACTATGGCTACACCTTC.

The rearrangement links TRBV4-1 to TRBJ1-2; D unresolved. The CDR3 spans 15 residues. Germline CDR1 is MGHRA and CDR2 is YSYEKL. The germline V and J ends were trimmed by 4 bases and 0 bases, with 12 bases remaining between them. CDR3 residues: CASSREQITNYGYTF. The CDR3 region has the DNA TGCGCCAGCAGCCGTGAACAGATTACTAACTATGGCTACACCTTC.